The 21 T cell receptor beta chains reported below all come from one sample, sequenced in a study of PD-1 blockade in classical Hodgkin lymphoma. Here immunoSEQ multiplex PCR was the method, and the copy in TCRdb shows in-frame clones only, minus some. This sample has approximately 44,000 clones, with just over 65% found just once. Regarding time point: cycle 4 day 1 (C4D1), after more than five weeks of nivolumab. Relapses following autologous stem cell transplantation were seen in all patients, with brentuximab vedotin exposure varying. The sequencing used peripheral blood mononuclear cells (PBMCs), collected before the fourth cycle of nivolumab. These receptors came from a human donor with classical Hodgkin lymphoma.

This chain links TRBV5-1 with TRBJ2-3; 10 bases are a match to TRBD2. Germline loops: CDR1 SGHRS, CDR2 YFSETQ. CDR3 length: 16 residues. V gave up 4 bases and J gave up 2 bases; unmatched junction bases: 7. In nucleotides, the CDR3 is TGCGCCAGCAGCGGAGGAGCGGGAGGGTTCACAGATACGCAGTATTTT. Amino acids: CASSGGAGGFTDTQYF.

The CDR3 sequence is CASSPRQGPYEQYF. CDR3 coding DNA: TGTGCCAGCAGTCCCAGACAGGGCCCTTACGAGCAGTACTTC. This chain connects TRBV27 to TRBJ2-7, with 7 positions matching TRBD1. CDR3 length: 14 amino acids. CDR1 and CDR2 (germline): MNHEY, SMNVEV (reference sequence). Losses at the gene ends were 5 bases for V and 4 bases for J; bases not matched to a gene: 8.

The chain recombines TRBV5-4 with TRBJ2-6; tentative D call: TRBD1 (6 bases). This CDR3 region has 15 residues. V was pared by 4 bases and J by 0 bases, with 8 bases between. CDR1 is SGHNT, CDR2 YYREEE, per germline (reference sequence). The CDR3 here is CASSQQGSGANVLTF. The CDR3 bases are TGTGCCAGCAGCCAACAGGGCTCTGGGGCCAACGTCCTGACTTTC.

V is TRBV25-1 and J is TRBJ2-2, with a tentative D call TRBD2 (6 bases). Germline V CDR1 and CDR2: MGHDK, SYGVNS. The CDR3 sequence is 15 residues long. V lost 3 bases to trimming and J lost 3 bases, with 11 bases between them. CDR3 coding DNA: TGTGCCAGCAGTGATATGGGGGGACACACCGGGGAGCTGTTTTTT. Translated: CASSDMGGHTGELFF.

J is TRBJ1-1 and V is TRBV9; a weak D match, TRBD1 (6 bases). CDR1 is SGDLS, CDR2 YYNGEE, per germline. The CDR3 is 16 residues long. V was shortened by 0 bases and J by 0 bases, with 12 bases between the two germline ends. CDR3 region: CASSVGTASLNTEAFF. The CDR3 region has the DNA TGTGCCAGCAGCGTAGGGACAGCCTCTTTGAACACTGAAGCTTTCTTT. Together with reference TRBV9 and TRBJ1-1, the CDR3 gives the full variable domain: DSGVTQTPKHLITATGQRVTLRCSPRSGDLSVYWYQQSLDQGLQFLIQYYNGEERAKGNILERFSAQQFPDLHSELNLSSLELGDSALYFCASSVGTASLNTEAFFGQGTRLTVV.

This rearrangement joins TRBV6-6 to TRBJ1-1; 7 bases fit TRBD1. This CDR3 has 13 residues. Trimming cost V 6 bases and J 4 bases; bases outside gene matches: 5. Germline loops: CDR1 MNHNY, CDR2 SVGAGI (reference sequence). The CDR3 DNA follows: TGTGCCAGCAGGCCGACAGGGCCCACTGAAGCTTTCTTT. Encoded protein: CASRPTGPTEAFF.

The chain employs TRBV5-6 and TRBJ2-7; 9 bases map to TRBD1. This CDR3 is built from 15 residues. Trimming at V came to 4 bases and at J to 5 bases, leaving 10 bases not matched to a gene. The germline CDR1 and CDR2 sequences are SGHDT and YYEEEE. The DNA of the CDR3 is TGTGCCAGCAGCCAGATAGGGACAGGGCTGCACGAGCAGTACTTC. It yields the protein CASSQIGTGLHEQYF.

This CDR3 reads CASSLRQWGLNTGELFF. CDR3 sequence (DNA): TGTGCCAGCAGCTTACGACAGTGGGGCCTTAACACCGGGGAGCTGTTTTTT. V gene TRBV7-2 combines with J gene TRBJ2-2; tentatively, D is TRBD1 (5 bases). Germline lookup yields CDR1 SGHTA and CDR2 FQGNSA. The CDR3 spans 17 residues. The V gene lost 2 bases and the J gene lost 2 bases, with 15 bases spanning the gap.

The rearrangement links TRBV5-8 to TRBJ2-7; D may be TRBD1 (5 bases). This CDR3 region has 14 residues. Germline CDR1 is SGHTS and CDR2 is YDEGEE. The V gene lost 0 bases and the J gene lost 4 bases, with 11 bases spanning the gap. The CDR3 bases are TGTGCCAGCAGCTTGGGCCAGGGCAGGTACGAGCAGTACTTC. Translated, it gives CASSLGQGRYEQYF. The variable domain in full, with the rest retrieved from reference TRBV5-8 and TRBJ2-7, is EAGVTQSPTHLIKTRGQQATLRCSPISGHTSVYWYQQALGLGLQFLLWYDEGEERNRGNFPPRFSGRQFPNYSSELNVNALELEDSALYLCASSLGQGRYEQYFGPGTRLTVT.

DNA for the CDR3: TGTGCCAGCAGCTTAGTGCTCGGCGGGGGGAAAGTTCAGCCCCAGCATTTT. Translated: CASSLVLGGGKVQPQHF. The chain recombines TRBV7-2 with TRBJ1-5; TRBD1 is a possible D gene (5 bases). The CDR3 consists of 17 residues. The germline V gene has CDR1 SGHTA and CDR2 FQGNSA. V shed 1 base and J shed 6 bases, with 19 bases lying between them. Using reference TRBV7-2 and TRBJ1-5 for the parts outside the CDR3, the full variable domain is GAGVSQSPSNKVTEKGKDVELRCDPISGHTALYWYRQSLGQGLEFLIYFQGNSAPDKSGLPSDRFSAERTGGSVSTLTIQRTQQEDSAVYLCASSLVLGGGKVQPQHFGDGTRLSIL.

The chain has TRBV2 and TRBJ2-7; 7 bases map to TRBD1. Losses at the gene ends were 9 bases for V and 1 base for J; bases not matched to a gene: 6. Germline assignment: CDR1 SNHLY and CDR2 FYNNEI. This CDR3 region has 13 residues. CDR3 loop: CASSGTESYEQYF. In nucleotides, the CDR3 is TGTGCCAGTTCCGGGACAGAGTCCTACGAGCAGTACTTC.

The V call is TRBV9, the J call TRBJ1-1, with D maybe TRBD1 (5 bases). V was trimmed by 4 bases and J by 1 base, leaving 14 bases between them. The CDR3 length is 15 residues. CDR1 is SGDLS, CDR2 YYNGEE, per germline. The CDR3 coding sequence is TGTGCCAGCAGCCTCGCCGGACACCCGAACACTGAAGCTTTCTTT. It encodes CASSLAGHPNTEAFF.

The CDR3 loop reads CASSRYSGGPDEQFF. CDR3 DNA: TGCGCCAGCAGCCGTTATAGCGGGGGGCCGGATGAGCAGTTCTTC. The rearrangement joins TRBV4-1 to TRBJ2-1; 10 nucleotides agree with TRBD2. CDR1 and CDR2 (germline): MGHRA, YSYEKL. This CDR3 is 15 amino acids long. Losses at the gene ends were 4 bases for V and 8 bases for J; bases not matched to a gene: 8.

This clone was detected only once. The V and J genes are TRBV18 and TRBJ2-7, with 11 positions matching TRBD2. The CDR3 runs 15 residues. The germline V gene has CDR1 KGHSH and CDR2 LQKENI. The V and J ends lost 0 bases and 6 bases, in that order; junction bases with no gene match: 4. The chain's CDR3 is CASSPPGLAGGEQYF. Written as DNA, the CDR3 is TGTGCCAGCTCACCACCAGGCCTAGCGGGAGGCGAGCAGTACTTC.

This rearrangement joins TRBV30 to TRBJ2-3; unclear D gene. CDR1 and CDR2 (germline): GTSNPN, SVGIG (reference sequence). Between the trimmed V and J ends, which lost 2 bases and 0 bases, there was a span of 6 bases. The CDR3 sequence is 13 residues long. CDR3: CAWSKRSTDTQYF. For the CDR3, the DNA is TGTGCCTGGAGTAAGCGTAGCACAGATACGCAGTATTTT.

In its sample, this clone was seen a few times. The rearrangement links TRBV27 to TRBJ2-7; D call uncertain. The germline V and J ends were trimmed by 5 bases and 2 bases, with 13 bases remaining between them. The CDR3 is 14 residues long. CDR1 and CDR2 (germline): MNHEY, SMNVEV (reference sequence). CDR3 protein: CASSRETIPYEQYF. CDR3 nucleotide sequence: TGTGCCAGCAGTCGAGAGACAATACCCTACGAGCAGTACTTC.

CDR3 sequence (DNA): TGTGCCAGTAGTATTCACGCGGACTCCCAGGGGACTGAAGCTTTCTTT. This sequence encodes CASSIHADSQGTEAFF. The rearrangement links TRBV19 to TRBJ1-1; the D gene is possibly TRBD1 (6 bases). The ends were cut back, 3 bases at V and 5 bases at J, with 19 bases in the middle. The germline V gene has CDR1 LNHDA and CDR2 SQIVND (reference sequence). The CDR3 sequence is 16 residues long.

This clone has more than one count but fewer than ten. V gene TRBV18 combines with J gene TRBJ1-2; D gene unclear. V lost 3 bases and J lost 0, with 5 bases in between. Germline values: CDR1 KGHSH, CDR2 LQKENI. This CDR3 spans 13 amino acids. CDR3 loop: CASSPGPNYGYTF. The CDR3 DNA follows: TGTGCCAGCTCACCCGGACCTAACTATGGCTACACCTTC. Full variable domain (remainder filled in from reference TRBV18 and TRBJ1-2): NAGVMQNPRHLVRRRGQEARLRCSPMKGHSHVYWYRQLPEEGLKFMVYLQKENIIDESGMPKERFSAEFPKEGPSILRIQQVVRGDSAAYFCASSPGPNYGYTFGSGTRLTVV.

The V gene is TRBV7-6, the J gene TRBJ1-1; no firm D call. Looked up from germline, CDR1 is SGHVS and CDR2 is FNYEAQ. V was cut by 1 base and J by 0 bases, with 3 bases left in between. The CDR3 contains 13 residues. The CDR3, as DNA: TGTGCCAGCAGCTTAGAGATGAACACTGAAGCTTTCTTT. Its protein product is CASSLEMNTEAFF.

V is TRBV6-5 and J is TRBJ2-7; perhaps TRBD1 as D (6 bases). CDR3 length: 14 amino acids. Germline loops: CDR1 MNHEY, CDR2 SVGAGI. V lost 7 bases, J lost 0 bases, and 13 bases lay in between. This CDR3 is CASKGQLTSYEQYF. CDR3 sequence (DNA): TGTGCCAGCAAAGGACAGTTGACCTCCTACGAGCAGTACTTC.

This clone came up once. V gene TRBV30 combines with J gene TRBJ2-1; the D is unclear. The CDR3 extends over 13 amino acids. Looked up from germline, CDR1 is GTSNPN and CDR2 is SVGIG (reference sequence). V dropped 0 bases and J dropped 9 bases, with 12 bases sitting between them. CDR3 sequence (DNA): TGTGCCTGGAGTGTTCGGGCAACCTCTGAGCAGTTCTTC. Its translation: CAWSVRATSEQFF.